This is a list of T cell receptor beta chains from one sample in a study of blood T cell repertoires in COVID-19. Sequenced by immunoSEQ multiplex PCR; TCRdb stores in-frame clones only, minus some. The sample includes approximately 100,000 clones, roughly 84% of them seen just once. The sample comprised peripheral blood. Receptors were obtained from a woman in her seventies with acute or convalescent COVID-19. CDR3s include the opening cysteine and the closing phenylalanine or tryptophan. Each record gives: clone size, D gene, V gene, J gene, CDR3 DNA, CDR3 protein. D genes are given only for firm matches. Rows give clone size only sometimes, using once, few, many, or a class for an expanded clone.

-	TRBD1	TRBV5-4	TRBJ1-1	TGTGCCAGCAGCTTGAGACCGGGACAGGCTATAATGAACACTGAAGCTTTCTTT	CASSLRPGQAIMNTEAFF
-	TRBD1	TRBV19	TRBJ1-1	TGTGCCAGTAGCCTGGGACAGTTGAACACTGAAGCTTTCTTT	CASSLGQLNTEAFF
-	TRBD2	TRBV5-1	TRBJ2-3	TGCGCCAGCAGCTTTAGCGGGAGAGGAGATACGCAGTATTTT	CASSFSGRGDTQYF
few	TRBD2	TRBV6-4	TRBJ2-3	TGTGCCAGCAGTGAAACTAGCGGGACACCCACAGATACGCAGTATTTT	CASSETSGTPTDTQYF
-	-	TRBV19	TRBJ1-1	TGTGCCAGTATCGGCCCGGGGGAATGGACTGAAGCTTTCTTT	CASIGPGEWTEAFF
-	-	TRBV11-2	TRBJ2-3	TGTGCCAGCGGTCACCTAGCACAAGATACGCAGTATTTT	CASGHLAQDTQYF
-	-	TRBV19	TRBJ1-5	TGTGCCAGTAGTATCACAGATTATAGCAATCAGCCCCAGCATTTT	CASSITDYSNQPQHF
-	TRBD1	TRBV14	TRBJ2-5	TGTGCCAGCAGCCCCGGGACAGGGTTCTGGGAGACCCAGTACTTC	CASSPGTGFWETQYF
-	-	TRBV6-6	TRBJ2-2	TGTGCCAGCAGTCGAAATACCGGGACAATCACCGGGGAGCTGTTTTTT	CASSRNTGTITGELFF
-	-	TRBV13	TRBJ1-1	TGTGCCAGCAGCTTAGGGCAGGTGGTAACCCCTGAAGCTTTCTTT	CASSLGQVVTPEAFF
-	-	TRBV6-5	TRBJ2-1	TGTGCCAGCAACTCCCGCGGGGGCGGCAATGAGCAGTTCTTC	CASNSRGGGNEQFF